A selection of T cell receptor beta chains follows, all from one sample in a study of CD4 T cells in lung cancer. Some clones are missing from TCRdb's copy, which holds only in-frame ones; the method was immunoSEQ multiplex PCR. This table holds roughly 4,500 clones, 74% found once. The sequencing sample was made of lung tumor tissue. These receptor sequences come from a man aged 55 to 69 with non-small cell lung cancer. Both conserved end residues are part of each CDR3. Each record gives: J gene, clone size, V gene, D gene, CDR3 protein, CDR3 DNA. A D gene is named only where the DNA matches it firmly. Size is omitted from some rows. Given values are once, few, many or a class for expanded clones.

TRBJ1-2 | few | TRBV5-1 | . | CASSLARGDRYGYTF | TGCGCCAGCAGCTTGGCGCGGGGAGACCGCTATGGCTACACCTTC
TRBJ2-1 | few | TRBV5-1 | . | CASSFRQDNEQFF | TGCGCCAGCAGCTTTCGACAGGACAATGAGCAGTTCTTC
TRBJ2-5 | . | TRBV19 | TRBD2 | CASSAGLALETQYF | TGTGCCAGTAGTGCGGGACTAGCGCTAGAGACCCAGTACTTC
TRBJ2-3 | . | TRBV6-1 | . | CASSEPEGTDTQYF | TGTGCCAGCAGTGAACCCGAGGGCACAGATACGCAGTATTTT
TRBJ2-2 | few | TRBV11-2 | TRBD1 | CASSWGTGGFTGELFF | TGTGCCAGCAGCTGGGGGACAGGGGGCTTTACCGGGGAGCTGTTTTTT
TRBJ2-3 | . | TRBV9 | . | CASSDRRGGGTDTQYF | TGTGCCAGCAGCGACCGTCGAGGGGGGGGCACAGATACGCAGTATTTT
TRBJ2-1 | . | TRBV2 | . | CASPVEGQVGLWKFF | TGTGCCAGCCCGGTGGAGGGGCAGGTGGGACTCTGGAAGTTCTTC
TRBJ2-3 | . | TRBV5-4 | TRBD2 | CASSGGLAGATDTQYF | TGTGCCAGCAGCGGGGGACTAGCGGGAGCGACAGATACGCAGTATTTT
TRBJ1-1 | . | TRBV13 | . | CASSLAGPNTEAFF | TGTGCCAGCAGCTTAGCAGGGCCGAACACTGAAGCTTTCTTT
TRBJ2-5 | few | TRBV5-6 | . | CASDLIGGLGETQYF | TGTGCCAGCGACCTTATCGGGGGGCTTGGGGAGACCCAGTACTTC
TRBJ2-7 | . | TRBV19 | . | CASSIPGYEQYF | TGTGCCAGTAGTATTCCAGGGTACGAGCAGTACTTC
TRBJ2-1 | . | TRBV7-7 | TRBD2 | CASSLQRGDNEQFF | TGTGCTAGCAGCTTACAGCGGGGGGACAATGAGCAGTTCTTC
TRBJ1-1 | . | TRBV29-1 | . | CSVAVNTEAFF | TGCAGCGTTGCGGTGAACACTGAAGCTTTCTTT
TRBJ1-1 | . | TRBV7-6 | . | CASSPSGQINTEAFF | TGTGCCAGCAGCCCCTCGGGACAAATAAACACTGAAGCTTTCTTT
TRBJ2-3 | . | TRBV21-1 | . | CASSRNSGSTDTQYF | TGTGCCAGCAGCAGGAATAGCGGGAGCACAGATACGCAGTATTTT
TRBJ1-5 | few | TRBV10-3 | . | CAISEGAFNQPQHF | TGTGCCATCAGTGAAGGGGCTTTCAATCAGCCCCAGCATTTT
TRBJ2-7 | few | TRBV6-5 | TRBD2 | CASSWGLAGNYEQYF | TGTGCCAGCAGTTGGGGACTAGCAGGAAACTACGAGCAGTACTTC
TRBJ2-1 | . | TRBV28 | TRBD1 | CASSYRKQGNRYNEQFF | TGTGCCAGCAGCTATCGGAAACAGGGGAACCGCTACAATGAGCAGTTCTTC
TRBJ2-3 | . | TRBV5-1 | . | CASRETGQNTQYF | TGCGCCAGCAGGGAAACGGGACAAAATACGCAGTATTTT
TRBJ2-5 | . | TRBV4-1 | TRBD2 | CASSHPGLAGGPGRETQYF | TGCGCCAGCAGCCATCCTGGACTAGCGGGAGGCCCCGGTCGAGAGACCCAGTACTTC
TRBJ1-4 | . | TRBV7-7 | TRBD1 | CASSSGTGVEKLFF | TGTGCTAGCAGCTCCGGGACAGGAGTTGAAAAACTGTTTTTT
TRBJ2-1 | few | TRBV7-6 | TRBD2 | CASTTSGLSETVTYNEQFF | TGTGCCAGCACCACTAGCGGACTCTCGGAGACGGTAACCTACAATGAGCAGTTCTTC
TRBJ2-7 | . | TRBV7-2 | TRBD2 | CASSLVAGGPLNYEQYF | TGTGCCAGCAGCTTAGTAGCGGGAGGGCCACTAAACTACGAGCAGTACTTC
TRBJ1-5 | . | TRBV2 | . | CASSLSTAAIRQPQHF | TGTGCCAGCAGCCTCTCAACCGCGGCTATTCGTCAGCCCCAGCATTTT
TRBJ1-5 | . | TRBV7-2 | . | CASSLSRDQPQHF | TGTGCCAGCAGCTTATCGCGGGATCAGCCCCAGCATTTT
TRBJ2-1 | . | TRBV7-8 | . | CASTSGQTSYNEQFF | TGTGCCAGCACCTCAGGACAGACCTCCTACAATGAGCAGTTCTTC
TRBJ2-7 | large | TRBV9 | TRBD2 | CASSPTSVSSYEQYF | TGTGCCAGCAGCCCTACTAGCGTGAGTAGCTACGAGCAGTACTTC
TRBJ2-3 | . | TRBV18 | . | CASSPSDRPTDTQYF | TGTGCCAGCTCACCCTCCGACAGACCCACAGATACGCAGTATTTT
TRBJ2-5 | . | TRBV15 | TRBD1 | CATSRDWTGEMTQYF | TGTGCCACCAGCAGAGATTGGACAGGGGAGATGACCCAGTACTTC
TRBJ1-4 | once | TRBV5-1 | . | CASSLEPGYEKLFF | TGCGCCAGCAGCTTGGAGCCGGGGTATGAAAAACTGTTTTTT
TRBJ2-7 | . | TRBV7-9 | TRBD1 | CASSPTTGPDEQYF | TGTGCCAGCAGCCCGACGACAGGGCCGGACGAGCAGTACTTC
TRBJ2-1 | . | TRBV9 | TRBD2 | CASSVDGLALYNEQFF | TGTGCCAGCAGCGTAGACGGACTAGCATTGTACAATGAGCAGTTCTTC